Below, one T cell receptor beta chain is given with its context. Its target is unknown. Using immunoSEQ multiplex PCR, the repertoire was profiled, and TCRdb retains in-frame clones only, with some absent. This repertoire shows fewer than 25,000 clones, around three quarters found once; its top ten account for roughly 3%. This sample is part of a study of graft-versus-host responses after intestinal transplantation. Study-wide background: Recipients across the board were started on anti-thymocyte globulin induction, then kept on tacrolimus and steroids for roughly 3 years. The study's findings and limits: Early post-transplant HvG declines tracked with peak circulating GvH clone levels. Marrow from the recipient contained GvH clones, some of which had appeared first in ileum or blood.

Graft tissue processing released intraepithelial and lamina propria lymphocytes. CDR1 and CDR2 (germline): ENHRY, SYGVKD. V lost 6 bases and J lost 1; bases outside the gene matches: 5. This CDR3 spans 15 amino acids. The sequences come from ileum tissue, collected 12 days after intestinal transplant. The chain links TRBV10-3 to TRBJ2-7; TRBD1 matches 11 bases. The source of this sequence is a human patient who received an intestinal transplant, so some T cells may come from the graft donor. The CDR3 DNA is TGTGCCATCAGCCGGACAGGGGGCGAATCCTACGAGCAGTACTTC. This translates into CAISRTGGESYEQYF.